This T cell receptor (beta chain) was recorded in a study of shared clonotypes between healthy human individuals. Overall study findings and caveats: Investigators collected only blood, and repertoires in tissues likely differ. Richness estimates generally favored naive over memory subsets.

V lost 3 bases to trimming and J lost 4 bases, with 17 bases between them. Per germline, CDR1 SGDLS and CDR2 YYNGEE. The CDR3 is 16 residues long. For this clone: Its antigen is unknown.

Positively selected for CCR7, the CD45RO-negative cells used as naive CD8 cells excluded terminally differentiated effector memory CD45RA+ cells. Method: immunoSEQ multiplex PCR; TCRdb's copy keeps in-frame clones and lacks some. The data contain millions of clones, 93% of them singletons. The sequence was collected from a man between 18 and 29 years old in good health. Some clones in this sample may be carry-over from other donors' samples. This sequence joins TRBV9 and TRBJ2-1; D perhaps matches TRBD1 (5 bases). The sample comprised naive CD8+ T cells from PBMCs. Here the CDR3 reads CASSARSTGQYNEQFF. The CDR3 DNA is TGTGCCAGCAGCGCCAGAAGTACAGGACAATACAATGAGCAGTTCTTC.